This is a list of T cell receptor beta chains from one sample in a study of memory CD8 T cells in hepatitis C reinfection. Libraries were prepared by immunoSEQ multiplex PCR; TCRdb keeps only in-frame clonotypes and omits some of them. The data show 35,000 to 50,000 clones, roughly 90% seen once. The sample taken for sequencing was naive CD8+ T cells sorted from blood. The origin of the receptors is a man aged 18 to 29 with hepatitis C virus infection. Each CDR3 is given with its conserved first and last residue. The D gene is left open where the match is weak.

d_gene	v_gene	j_gene	CDR3nt	CDR3aa
TRBD2	TRBV7-9	TRBJ2-1	TGTGCCAGCAGCTGGGGACTAGCGGGGCACAATGAGCAGTTCTTC	CASSWGLAGHNEQFF
-	TRBV7-9	TRBJ2-5	TGTGCCAGCAGCTTAGGGAGTCCGGAGACCCAGTACTTC	CASSLGSPETQYF
TRBD2	TRBV7-9	TRBJ2-1	TGTGCCAGCAGCGACGGACTAGCGGGGTTTAATGAGCAGTTCTTC	CASSDGLAGFNEQFF
TRBD2	TRBV4-1	TRBJ2-1	TGCGCCAGCAGCCTTAGAGCGGGGGGGCCCTTGGATGAGCAGTTCTTC	CASSLRAGGPLDEQFF
TRBD1	TRBV7-9	TRBJ2-3	TGTGCCAGCAGCACAGGACAGGGTCTGGATACGCAGTATTTT	CASSTGQGLDTQYF
TRBD2	TRBV27	TRBJ2-1	TGTGCCAGCAGTTTAACTAGCGGGAGCGTTGAGCAGTTCTTC	CASSLTSGSVEQFF
TRBD1	TRBV4-1	TRBJ2-2	TGCGCCAGCAGCTTGAATCCGACAGGGTTCACCGGGGAGCTGTTTTTT	CASSLNPTGFTGELFF
-	TRBV5-1	TRBJ1-3	TGCGCCAGCAGCTTGACAGGGCGGTCTGGAAACACCATATATTTT	CASSLTGRSGNTIYF
TRBD1	TRBV15	TRBJ2-3	TGTGCCACCAGCAGAGGTGTACAGGGGCCCACAGATACGCAGTATTTT	CATSRGVQGPTDTQYF
TRBD2	TRBV7-9	TRBJ2-3	TGTGCCAGCAGCCCAACCTCCAGACTAGCGGGGAACACAGATACGCAGTATTTT	CASSPTSRLAGNTDTQYF
TRBD2	TRBV15	TRBJ2-5	TGTGCCACCAGCAGAGTGGGGGGGGAGGAGACCCAGTACTTC	CATSRVGGEETQYF